This T cell receptor (beta chain) was recovered during a study of control samples from healthy donors and cancer patients. Clones were sequenced by immunoSEQ multiplex PCR, and TCRdb holds only the in-frame ones, with some missing. The sample has some 89,000 clones; around 86% are singletons. Trimming took off 5 bases at V and 5 bases at J, with 12 bases between the two ends. Germline CDR1 reads SGHVS; CDR2 reads FQNEAQ. The CDR3 runs to 13 residues. This rearrangement joins TRBV7-8 to TRBJ2-5; TRBD2 is a possible D gene (5 bases). Sequencing input: blood. The source is a man aged 30 to 45 in good health. CDR3: CASSHGESETQYF. In nucleotides, the CDR3 is TGTGCCAGCAGCCACGGGGAGTCGGAGACCCAGTACTTC.